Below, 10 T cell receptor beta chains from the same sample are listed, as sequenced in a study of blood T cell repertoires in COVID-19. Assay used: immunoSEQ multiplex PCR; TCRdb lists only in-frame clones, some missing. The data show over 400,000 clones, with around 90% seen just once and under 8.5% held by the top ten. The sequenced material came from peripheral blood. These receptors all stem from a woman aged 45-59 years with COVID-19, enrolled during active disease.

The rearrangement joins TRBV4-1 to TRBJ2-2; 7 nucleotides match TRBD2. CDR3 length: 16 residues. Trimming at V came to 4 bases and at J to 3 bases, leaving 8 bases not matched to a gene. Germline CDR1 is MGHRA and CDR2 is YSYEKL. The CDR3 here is CASSPYSGLHTGELFF. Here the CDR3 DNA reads TGCGCCAGCAGCCCGTATTCGGGACTACACACCGGGGAGCTGTTTTTT.

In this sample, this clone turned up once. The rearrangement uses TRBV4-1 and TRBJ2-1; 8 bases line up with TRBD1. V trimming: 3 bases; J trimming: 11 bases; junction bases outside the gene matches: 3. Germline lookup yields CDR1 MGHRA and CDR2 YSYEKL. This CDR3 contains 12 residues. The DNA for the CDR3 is TGCGCCAGCAGCCATGGACAGGGCAAGCAGTTCTTC. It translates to CASSHGQGKQFF.

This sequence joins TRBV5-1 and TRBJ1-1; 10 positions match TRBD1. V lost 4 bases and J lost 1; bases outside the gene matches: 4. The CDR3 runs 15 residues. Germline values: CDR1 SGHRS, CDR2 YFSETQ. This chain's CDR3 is CASSRGDRGNTEAFF. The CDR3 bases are TGCGCCAGCAGCAGAGGGGACAGGGGGAACACTGAAGCTTTCTTT.

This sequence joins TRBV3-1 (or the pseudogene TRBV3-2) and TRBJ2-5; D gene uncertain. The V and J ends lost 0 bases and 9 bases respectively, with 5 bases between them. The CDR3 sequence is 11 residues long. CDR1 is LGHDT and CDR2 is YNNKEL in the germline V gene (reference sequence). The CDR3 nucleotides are TGTGCCAGCAGCCAAGAGGCGGCCCAGTACTTC. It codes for CASSQEAAQYF.

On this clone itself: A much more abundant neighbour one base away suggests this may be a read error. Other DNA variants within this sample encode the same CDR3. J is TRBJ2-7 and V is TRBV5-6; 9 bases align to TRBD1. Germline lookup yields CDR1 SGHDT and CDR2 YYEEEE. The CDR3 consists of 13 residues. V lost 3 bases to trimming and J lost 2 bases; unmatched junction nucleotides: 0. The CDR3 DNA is TGTGCCAGCAGCTGGGACAGGGCCTACGAGCAGTACTTC. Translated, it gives CASSWDRAYEQYF.

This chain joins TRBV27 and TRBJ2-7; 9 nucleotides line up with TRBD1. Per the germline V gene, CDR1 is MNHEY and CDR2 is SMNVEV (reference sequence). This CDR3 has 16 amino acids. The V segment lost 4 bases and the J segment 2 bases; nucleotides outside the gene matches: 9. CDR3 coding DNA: TGTGCCAGCAGTTCGTACAGGGGGCGGAGCCCCTACGAGCAGTACTTC. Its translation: CASSSYRGRSPYEQYF.

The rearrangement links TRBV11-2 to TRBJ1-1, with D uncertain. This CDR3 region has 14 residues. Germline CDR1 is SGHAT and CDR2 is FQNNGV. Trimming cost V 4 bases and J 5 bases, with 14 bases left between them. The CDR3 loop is CASSSPRRRTEAFF. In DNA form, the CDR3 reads TGTGCCAGCAGCTCCCCTAGGCGGAGAACTGAAGCTTTCTTT.

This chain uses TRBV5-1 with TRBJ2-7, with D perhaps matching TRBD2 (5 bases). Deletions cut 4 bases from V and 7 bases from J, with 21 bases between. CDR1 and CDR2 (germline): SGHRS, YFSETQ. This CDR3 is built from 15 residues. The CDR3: CASSPDFYPAVEQYF. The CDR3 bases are TGCGCCAGCAGCCCGGACTTTTATCCCGCAGTAGAGCAGTACTTC.

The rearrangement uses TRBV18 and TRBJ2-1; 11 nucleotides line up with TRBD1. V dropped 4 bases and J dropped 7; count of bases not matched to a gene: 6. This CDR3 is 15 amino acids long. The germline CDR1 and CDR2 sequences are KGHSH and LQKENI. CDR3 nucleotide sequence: TGTGCCAGCTCACGGACAGGGGGCGACTTAAATGAGCAGTTCTTC. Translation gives CASSRTGGDLNEQFF.

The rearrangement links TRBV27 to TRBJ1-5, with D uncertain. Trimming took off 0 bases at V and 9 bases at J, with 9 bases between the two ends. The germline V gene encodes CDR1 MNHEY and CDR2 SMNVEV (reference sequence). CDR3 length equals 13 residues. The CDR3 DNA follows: TGTGCCAGCAGTTTATCGTTAGGCGGGCCCCAGCATTTT. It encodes CASSLSLGGPQHF.